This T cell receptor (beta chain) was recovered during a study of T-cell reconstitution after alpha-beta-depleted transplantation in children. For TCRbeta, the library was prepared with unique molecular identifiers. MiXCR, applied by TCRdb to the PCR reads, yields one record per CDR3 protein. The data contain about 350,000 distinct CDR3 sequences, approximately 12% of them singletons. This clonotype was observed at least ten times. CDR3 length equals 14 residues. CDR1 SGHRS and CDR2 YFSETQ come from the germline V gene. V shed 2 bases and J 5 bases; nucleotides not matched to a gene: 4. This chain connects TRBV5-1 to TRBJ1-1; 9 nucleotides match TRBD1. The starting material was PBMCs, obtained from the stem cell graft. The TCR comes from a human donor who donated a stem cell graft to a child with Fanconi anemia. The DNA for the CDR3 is TGCGCCAGCAGCTTACAGGGGGCTGGGACTGAAGCTTTCTTT. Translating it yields CASSLQGAGTEAFF. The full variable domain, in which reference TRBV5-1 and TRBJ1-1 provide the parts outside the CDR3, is KAGVTQTPRYLIKTRGQQVTLSCSPISGHRSVSWYQQTPGQGLQFLFEYFSETQRNKGNFPGRFSGRQFSNSRSEMNVSTLELGDSALYLCASSLQGAGTEAFFGQGTRLTVV.